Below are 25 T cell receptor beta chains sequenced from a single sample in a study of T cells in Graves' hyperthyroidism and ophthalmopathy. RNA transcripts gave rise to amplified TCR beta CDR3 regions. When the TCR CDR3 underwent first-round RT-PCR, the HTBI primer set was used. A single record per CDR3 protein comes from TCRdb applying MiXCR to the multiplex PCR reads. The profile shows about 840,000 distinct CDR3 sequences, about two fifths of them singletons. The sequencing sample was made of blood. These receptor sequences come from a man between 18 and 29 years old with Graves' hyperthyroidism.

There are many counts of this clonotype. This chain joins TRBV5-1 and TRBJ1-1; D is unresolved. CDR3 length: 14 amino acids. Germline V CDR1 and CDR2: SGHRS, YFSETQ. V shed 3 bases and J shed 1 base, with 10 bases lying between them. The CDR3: CASSSNIGNTEAFF. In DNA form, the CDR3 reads TGCGCCAGCAGCTCGAACATTGGGAACACTGAAGCTTTCTTT.

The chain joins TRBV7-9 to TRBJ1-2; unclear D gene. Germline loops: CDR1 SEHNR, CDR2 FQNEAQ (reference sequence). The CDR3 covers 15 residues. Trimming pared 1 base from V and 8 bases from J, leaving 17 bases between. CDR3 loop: CASSLDGRDSSGYTF. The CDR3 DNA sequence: TGTGCCAGCAGCTTAGATGGCAGAGACTCCTCGGGCTACACCTTC.

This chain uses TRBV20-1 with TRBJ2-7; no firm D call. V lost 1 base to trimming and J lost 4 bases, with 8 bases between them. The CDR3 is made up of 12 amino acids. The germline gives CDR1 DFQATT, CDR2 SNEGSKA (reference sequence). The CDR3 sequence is CSARVGQYEQYF. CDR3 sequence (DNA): TGCAGTGCTAGAGTTGGGCAGTACGAGCAGTACTTC.

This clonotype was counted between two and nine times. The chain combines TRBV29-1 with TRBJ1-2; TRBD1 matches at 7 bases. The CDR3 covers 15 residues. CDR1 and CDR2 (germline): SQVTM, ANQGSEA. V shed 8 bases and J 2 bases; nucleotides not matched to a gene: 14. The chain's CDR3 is CSSEIWKGGNYGYTF. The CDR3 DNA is TGCAGCTCAGAGATCTGGAAAGGGGGCAACTATGGCTACACCTTC.

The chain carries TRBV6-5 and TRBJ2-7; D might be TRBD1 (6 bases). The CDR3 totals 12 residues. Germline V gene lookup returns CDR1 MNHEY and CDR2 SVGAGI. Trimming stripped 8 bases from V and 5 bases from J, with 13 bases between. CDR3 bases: TGTGCCAGCTGGGGAAGGGGGAACGAGCAGTACTTC. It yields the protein CASWGRGNEQYF.

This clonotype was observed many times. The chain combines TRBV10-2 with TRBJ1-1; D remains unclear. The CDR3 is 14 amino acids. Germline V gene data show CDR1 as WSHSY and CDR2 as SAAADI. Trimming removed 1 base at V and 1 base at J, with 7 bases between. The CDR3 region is CASSEWAANTEAFF. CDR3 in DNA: TGCGCCAGCAGTGAGTGGGCGGCGAACACTGAAGCTTTCTTT.

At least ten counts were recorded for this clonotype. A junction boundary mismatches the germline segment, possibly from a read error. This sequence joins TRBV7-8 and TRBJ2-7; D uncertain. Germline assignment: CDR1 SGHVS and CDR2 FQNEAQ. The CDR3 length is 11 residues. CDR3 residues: CASSAAYEQYF. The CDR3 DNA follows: TGCGCCAGCAGTGCTGCCTACGAGCAGTACTTC.

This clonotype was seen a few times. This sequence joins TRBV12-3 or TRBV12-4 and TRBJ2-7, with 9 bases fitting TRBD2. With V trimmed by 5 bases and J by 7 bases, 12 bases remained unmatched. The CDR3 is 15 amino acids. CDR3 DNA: TGTGCCAGCAGTAGTCCAGCGGGAGGTTGGGGGGAGCAGTACTTC. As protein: CASSSPAGGWGEQYF.

CDR3 loop: CASSPRPISSMYDSPLHF. CDR3 DNA sequence: TGTGCCAGCAGTCCTCGCCCTATTAGCAGCATGTATGATTCACCCCTCCACTTT. The chain employs TRBV6-1 and TRBJ1-6, with D unresolved. The CDR3 is 18 residues long. Trimming took 5 bases from V and 8 from J, leaving 25 bases between them. CDR1 MNHNS and CDR2 SASEGT come from the germline V gene.

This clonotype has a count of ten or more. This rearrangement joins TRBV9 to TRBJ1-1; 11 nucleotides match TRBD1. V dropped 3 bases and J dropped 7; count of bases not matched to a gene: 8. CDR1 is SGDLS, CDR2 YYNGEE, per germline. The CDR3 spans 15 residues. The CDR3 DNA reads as TGTGCCAGCAGCGGGGGGACAGGGGGGCCGAGTGAAGCTTTCTTT. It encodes CASSGGTGGPSEAFF.

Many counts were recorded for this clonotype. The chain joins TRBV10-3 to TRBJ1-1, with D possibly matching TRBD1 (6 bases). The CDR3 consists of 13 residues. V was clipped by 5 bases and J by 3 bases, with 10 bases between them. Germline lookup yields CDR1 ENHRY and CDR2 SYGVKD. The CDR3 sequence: CAISRGGDTEAFF. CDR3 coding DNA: TGTGCCATCAGTAGGGGGGGCGACACTGAAGCTTTCTTT.

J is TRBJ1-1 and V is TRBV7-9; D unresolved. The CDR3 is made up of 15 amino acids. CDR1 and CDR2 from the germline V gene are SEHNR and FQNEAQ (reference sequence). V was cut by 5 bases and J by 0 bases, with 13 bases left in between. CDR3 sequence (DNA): TGTGCCAGCAGCGCAGAGGTTCCTTTGAACACTGAAGCTTTCTTT. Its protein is CASSAEVPLNTEAFF. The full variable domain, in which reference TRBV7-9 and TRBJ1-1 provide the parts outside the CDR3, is DTGVSQNPRHKITKRGQNVTFRCDPISEHNRLYWYRQTLGQGPEFLTYFQNEAQLEKSRLLSDRFSAERPKGSFSTLEIQRTEQGDSAMYLCASSAEVPLNTEAFFGQGTRLTVV.

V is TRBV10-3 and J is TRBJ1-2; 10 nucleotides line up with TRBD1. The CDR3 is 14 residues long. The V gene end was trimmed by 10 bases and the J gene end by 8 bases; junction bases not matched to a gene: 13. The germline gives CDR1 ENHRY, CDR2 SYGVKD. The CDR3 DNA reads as TGTGCCACCGGGACAGGGGAGGACACGCTCGGCTACACCTTC. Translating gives CATGTGEDTLGYTF.

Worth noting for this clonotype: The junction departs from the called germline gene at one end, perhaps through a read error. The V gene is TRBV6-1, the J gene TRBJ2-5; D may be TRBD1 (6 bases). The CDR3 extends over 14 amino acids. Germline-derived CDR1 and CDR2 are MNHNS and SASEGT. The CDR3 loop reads CAGRLTGEQETQYF. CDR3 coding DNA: TGTGCCGGCAGGTTGACAGGCGAGCAAGAGACCCAGTACTTC.

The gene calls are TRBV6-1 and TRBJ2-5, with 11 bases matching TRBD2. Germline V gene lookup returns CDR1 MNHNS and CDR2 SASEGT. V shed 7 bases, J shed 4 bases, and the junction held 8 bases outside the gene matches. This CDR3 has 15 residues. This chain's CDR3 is CASMRASGRIETQYF. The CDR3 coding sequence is TGTGCCAGCATGCGGGCTAGCGGGAGGATAGAGACCCAGTACTTC.

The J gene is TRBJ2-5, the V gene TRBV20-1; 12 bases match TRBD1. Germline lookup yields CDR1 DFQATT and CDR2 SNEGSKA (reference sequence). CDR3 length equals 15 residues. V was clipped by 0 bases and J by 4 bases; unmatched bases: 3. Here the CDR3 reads CSAREGTGGRETQYF. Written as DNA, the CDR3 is TGCAGTGCTAGAGAGGGGACAGGGGGCCGAGAGACCCAGTACTTC.

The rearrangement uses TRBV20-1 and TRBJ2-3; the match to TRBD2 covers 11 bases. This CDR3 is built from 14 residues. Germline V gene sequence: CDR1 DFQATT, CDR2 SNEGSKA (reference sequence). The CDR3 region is CAALAGGRTDTQYF. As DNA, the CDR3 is TGCGCCGCCCTAGCGGGGGGACGCACAGATACGCAGTATTTT.

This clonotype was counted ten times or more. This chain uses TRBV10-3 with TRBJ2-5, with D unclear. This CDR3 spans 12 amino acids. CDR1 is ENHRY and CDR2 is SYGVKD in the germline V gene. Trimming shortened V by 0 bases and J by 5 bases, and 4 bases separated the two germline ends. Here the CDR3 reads CAISESGETQYF. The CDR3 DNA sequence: TGTGCCATCAGTGAGTCGGGGGAGACCCAGTACTTC.

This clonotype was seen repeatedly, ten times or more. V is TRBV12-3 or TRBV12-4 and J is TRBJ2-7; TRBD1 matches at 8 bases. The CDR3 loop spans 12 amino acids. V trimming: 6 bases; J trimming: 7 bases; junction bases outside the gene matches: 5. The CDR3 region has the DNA TGTGCCAGCAGCCGGACAGGGAGTGAGCAGTACTTC. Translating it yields CASSRTGSEQYF.

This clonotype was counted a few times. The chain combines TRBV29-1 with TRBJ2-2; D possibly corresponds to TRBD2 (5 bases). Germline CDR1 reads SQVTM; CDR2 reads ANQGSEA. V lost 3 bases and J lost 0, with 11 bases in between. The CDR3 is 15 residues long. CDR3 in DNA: TGCAGCGTTGATCTAGCCGGCTCGAACACCGGGGAGCTGTTTTTT. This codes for CSVDLAGSNTGELFF.

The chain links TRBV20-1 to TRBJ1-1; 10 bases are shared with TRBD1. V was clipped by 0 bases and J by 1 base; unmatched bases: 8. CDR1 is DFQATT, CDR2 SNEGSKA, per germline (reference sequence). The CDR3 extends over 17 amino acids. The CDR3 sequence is CSARDKSRDRGNTEAFF. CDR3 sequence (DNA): TGCAGTGCTAGAGATAAGTCGAGGGACAGGGGGAACACTGAAGCTTTCTTT.

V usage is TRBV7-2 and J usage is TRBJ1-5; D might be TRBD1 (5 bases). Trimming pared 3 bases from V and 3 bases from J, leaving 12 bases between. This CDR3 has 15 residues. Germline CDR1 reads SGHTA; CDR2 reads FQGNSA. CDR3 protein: CASSFASGNNQPQHF. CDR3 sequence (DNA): TGTGCCAGCAGCTTTGCTTCAGGGAACAATCAGCCCCAGCATTTT.

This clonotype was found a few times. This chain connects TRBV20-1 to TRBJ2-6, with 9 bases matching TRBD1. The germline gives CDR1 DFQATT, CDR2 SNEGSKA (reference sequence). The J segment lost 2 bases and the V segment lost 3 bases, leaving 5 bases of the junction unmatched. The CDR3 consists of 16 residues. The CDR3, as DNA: TGCAGTGCTAGGGCGACAGGGGGAGCTGGGGCCAACGTCCTGACTTTC. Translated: CSARATGGAGANVLTF.

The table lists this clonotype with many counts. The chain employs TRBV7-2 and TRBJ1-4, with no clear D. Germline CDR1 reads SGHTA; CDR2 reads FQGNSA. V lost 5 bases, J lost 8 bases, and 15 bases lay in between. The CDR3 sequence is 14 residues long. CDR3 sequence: CASSLRNSREKLFF. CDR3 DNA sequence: TGTGCCAGCAGCCTACGGAACAGTCGCGAAAAACTGTTTTTT.

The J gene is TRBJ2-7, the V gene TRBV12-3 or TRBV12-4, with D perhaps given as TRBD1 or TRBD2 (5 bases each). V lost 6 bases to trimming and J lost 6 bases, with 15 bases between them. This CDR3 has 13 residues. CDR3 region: CASSPHPRGEQYF. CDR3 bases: TGTGCCAGCAGCCCCCATCCGAGGGGCGAGCAGTACTTC.